The clone carrying this T cell receptor beta chain was picked up many times. The V end lost 6 bases, the J end lost 4 bases, and 14 bases lay between the germline ends. Germline V gene sequence: CDR1 DFQATT, CDR2 SNEGSKA (reference sequence). The CDR3 covers 13 residues. The sample comes from a study of T cells after yellow fever vaccination. Study-wide results and caveats: Post-booster repertoires contained most primary-vaccination clones again (roughly 95% CD4, 85% to 90% CD8).

TCRdb redid the calling of the 5' RACE reads with MiXCR, one entry per CDR3 protein. The repertoire includes around 26,000 distinct CDR3 sequences, around 3.3% of them detected once, and approximately 0.94% sits in the top ten. The input for sequencing was PBMCs, either bulk or a sorted T-cell subset (CD4+, CD8+, memory, or dextramer-sorted; not recorded which), taken about 41 days after the first yellow fever vaccination. The TCR sequence derives from a man aged 18 to 35 who received the YFV17D yellow fever vaccine. The rearrangement links TRBV20-1 to TRBJ2-3, with D perhaps matching TRBD1 (8 bases). This chain's CDR3 is CSAIQGGPDTQYF. DNA of the CDR3: TGCAGTGCCATACAGGGGGGGCCAGATACGCAGTATTTT.